This T cell receptor beta chain comes out of a study of shared clonotypes between healthy human individuals. Sequencing was performed with immunoSEQ multiplex PCR; in TCRdb, only in-frame clones are kept and a portion is missing. In the table there are 2 million to 3 million clones, more than 85% of which are singletons. In germline, CDR1 is SEHNR, CDR2 FQNEAQ (reference sequence). V lost 5 bases to trimming and J lost 0 bases, with 13 bases between them. CDR3 length: 15 amino acids. Source material: naive CD4+ T cells from PBMCs. Documented subset: CD45RA+ positively selected. The chain has TRBV7-9 and TRBJ1-1; the D gene is possibly TRBD1 (6 bases). The receptor's source is a man between 18 and 29 years old in good health. Some clones in this sample may be carry-over from other donors' samples. This CDR3 is CASSPGGGLNTEAFF. The DNA of the CDR3 is TGTGCCAGCAGCCCGGGCGGGGGCTTGAACACTGAAGCTTTCTTT.